This T cell receptor (beta chain) was found in a study of CD8+CD57+ T cells in acquired aplastic anemia. Study-wide points: Simpson's diversity of CD8+ cells was not significantly different in patients compared with controls. Between patients and controls, roughly 29 CD8+ CDR3 sequences were found in common.

Patients picked for sequencing had shown CD8+CD57+ cell expansion detected by flow cytometry. Patients uniformly had severe acquired aplastic anemia. Patients were treatment-naive when blood was sampled. The CDR3 is 12 residues long. V gave up 7 bases and J gave up 4 bases; unmatched junction bases: 3. CDR1 is SSHAT, CDR2 FNYEAQ, per germline (reference sequence). Using genomic DNA as the template, TCR beta VDJ and CDR3 profiling was carried out. TCRdb redid the calling of the reads with MiXCR, one entry per CDR3 protein. This table holds about 200,000 distinct CDR3 sequences, approximately 65% found once. A word on this clonotype: The antigen is undetermined.

The material sequenced was sorted CD4+, CD8+, or CD8+CD57+ T cells (not recorded which) from PBMCs. This receptor was taken from a human donor with aplastic anemia. The rearrangement joins TRBV7-7 to TRBJ1-1, with 7 bases aligning to TRBD1. CDR3: CASKQGSTEAFF. The CDR3, as DNA: TGTGCCAGCAAACAGGGGAGCACTGAAGCTTTCTTT. Based on the CDR3 plus reference TRBV7-7 and TRBJ1-1, the full variable domain is GAGVSQSPRYKVTKRGQDVTLRCDPISSHATLYWYQQALGQGPEFLTYFNYEAQPDKSGLPSDRFSAERPEGSISTLTIQRTEQRDSAMYRCASKQGSTEAFFGQGTRLTVV.